This T cell receptor (beta chain) comes out of a study of blood T cells in healthy people across ages. Findings of the study overall: Donor CMV status was unknown, possibly confounding expanded clonotype changes.

CDR1 and CDR2 from the germline V gene are LGHNT and FRNRAP. CDR3 size: 18 residues. J gave up 0 bases and V 1 base, and 10 bases lay outside the gene matches. Concerning this clonotype itself: Its antigen remains unknown.

Through a sample-barcoded 5' primer and a J-beta primer mix, a second PCR was run for roughly 7 to 12 cycles. From the 5' RACE reads, TCRdb called clonotypes with MiXCR, one entry per CDR3 protein. The data hold approximately 290,000 distinct CDR3 sequences, with roughly 26% observed a single time. The origin of this receptor is a woman in her 70s in good health. The chain couples TRBV12-5 to TRBJ2-3; the match to TRBD2 covers 7 bases. The specimen sequenced was blood. The CDR3 loop reads CASGLGRKSSGSTDTQYF. The DNA of the CDR3 is TGTGCTAGTGGTTTGGGCCGAAAATCTAGCGGAAGCACAGATACGCAGTATTTT. Drawing the rest from reference TRBV12-5 and TRBJ2-3, the complete variable domain is DARVTQTPRHKVTEMGQEVTMRCQPILGHNTVFWYRQTMMQGLELLAYFRNRAPLDDSGMPKDRFSAEMPDATLATLKIQPSEPRDSAVYFCASGLGRKSSGSTDTQYFGPGTRLTVL.